One and the same sample provided the 5 T cell receptor beta chains below, sequenced in a study of cytomegalovirus exposure and HLA in healthy donors. PCR was performed using 60 Vbeta and 13 Jbeta primers. Sequencing used immunoSEQ multiplex PCR; TCRdb keeps in-frame clones, though not all of them. This sample has about 120,000 clones, with roughly 80% found just once. The sample consisted of PBMCs. Every receptor here comes from a female donor in good health and CMV-seropositive.

The rearrangement links TRBV10-2 to TRBJ1-2; D is ambiguous. V was pared by 2 bases and J by 8 bases, with 12 bases between. CDR3 size: 13 residues. Germline assignment: CDR1 WSHSY and CDR2 SAAADI. CDR3 residues: CASSERELGGYTF. The DNA of the CDR3 is TGCGCCAGCAGTGAGAGGGAGCTGGGGGGCTACACCTTC.

This clone was recorded a few times. This chain uses TRBV28 with TRBJ1-1, with D uncertain. This CDR3 spans 15 amino acids. Trimming took 5 bases from V and 4 from J, leaving 17 bases between them. Looked up from germline, CDR1 is MDHEN and CDR2 is SYDVKM. The CDR3 sequence: CASSSVMVVGTEAFF. The CDR3 nucleotides are TGTGCCAGCAGTAGCGTAATGGTGGTGGGCACTGAAGCTTTCTTT.

This sequence joins TRBV7-6 and TRBJ1-1; D is uncertain. The CDR3 runs 14 residues. CDR1 and CDR2 (germline): SGHVS, FNYEAQ. Trimming removed 1 base from V and 8 bases from J, with 14 bases in between. DNA for the CDR3: TGTGCCAGCAGCTTAGGGGGAGTGATTAAAGAAGCTTTCTTT. This gives the protein CASSLGGVIKEAFF.

This clone was found once. This rearrangement joins TRBV5-6 to TRBJ1-2; 8 nucleotides match TRBD1. The CDR3 covers 14 residues. In germline, CDR1 is SGHDT, CDR2 YYEEEE. Trimming took 3 bases from V and 0 from J; bases not matched to a gene: 1. The CDR3 protein is CASSSGQANYGYTF. CDR3 DNA sequence: TGTGCCAGCAGCTCGGGACAGGCTAACTATGGCTACACCTTC.

This sequence joins TRBV7-9 and TRBJ2-2; 10 bases match TRBD2. This CDR3 is built from 15 residues. The trim removed 5 bases at V and 4 bases at J, leaving 4 bases unmatched. From germline, CDR1 is SEHNR and CDR2 FQNEAQ (reference sequence). The chain's CDR3 is CASSPLAGATGELFF. The CDR3 DNA sequence: TGTGCCAGCAGCCCGCTAGCGGGGGCCACCGGGGAGCTGTTTTTT. The whole variable domain, filled in from reference TRBV7-9 and TRBJ2-2, reads DTGVSQNPRHKITKRGQNVTFRCDPISEHNRLYWYRQTLGQGPEFLTYFQNEAQLEKSRLLSDRFSAERPKGSFSTLEIQRTEQGDSAMYLCASSPLAGATGELFFGEGSRLTVL.